This T cell receptor (beta chain) was identified during a study of blood T cell repertoires in COVID-19. Across the whole study: Samples of COVID-19 (acute and convalescent) were obtained from the United States, Italy and Spain. T cells, B-cell-depleted T cells, or PBMCs supplied cDNA or gDNA.

Participants' own reports of clinical history determined their cohort assignment. How the authors handled the data: Amplification with reference gene primers provided the estimates of nucleated cell counts. The data were produced by immunoSEQ multiplex PCR, yet TCRdb's version contains in-frame clones alone and is incomplete. D and trimming were read from the DNA, whereas the V and J calls and clone size are those reported in that table. The data contain about 200,000 clones, around 92% of them singletons. Per germline, CDR1 SEHNR and CDR2 FQNEAQ (reference sequence). The CDR3 consists of 16 residues. V was trimmed by 4 bases and J by 5 bases, leaving 21 bases between them.

The chain has TRBV7-9 and TRBJ2-7; D call uncertain. The sequenced sample was PBMCs or T cells enriched from blood (not recorded which). The source is a woman aged 18-30 years who had recovered from COVID-19. The CDR3 bases are TGTGCCAGCAGCTCCTCCATAATAAGTACTTCCCACGAGCAGTACTTC. This encodes CASSSSIISTSHEQYF.